The 18 T cell receptor beta chains presented below share a single source sample, sequenced in a study of blood T cell repertoires in COVID-19. Produced via immunoSEQ multiplex PCR; TCRdb's table is partial and in-frame only. The data contain 45,000 to 60,000 clones, 86% of them singletons. The sequenced material came from peripheral blood. These receptors were taken from a man in his 70s with active COVID-19.

The chain links TRBV6-2 or TRBV6-3 to TRBJ1-1; D is unresolved. Trimming stripped 2 bases from V and 2 bases from J, with 15 bases between. The CDR3 has 16 amino acids. Germline CDR1 is MNHEY and CDR2 is SVGEGT. The CDR3 sequence is CASSYTLITLNTEAFF. DNA of the CDR3: TGTGCCAGCAGTTACACCCTAATAACCCTCAACACTGAAGCTTTCTTT.

This clone appeared a single time. The chain recombines TRBV6-5 with TRBJ1-2; D is undetermined. The V end lost 5 bases, the J end lost 4 bases, and 11 bases lay between the germline ends. CDR1 is MNHEY and CDR2 is SVGAGI in the germline V gene. This CDR3 is 13 amino acids long. CDR3 DNA: TGTGCCAGCAGTCTAAGACGGAGCTATGGCTACACCTTC. Protein product: CASSLRRSYGYTF.

V and J are TRBV15 and TRBJ2-1; possibly TRBD2 for D (7 bases). The V gene lost 1 base and the J gene lost 8 bases, with 18 bases spanning the gap. CDR1 and CDR2 (germline): LNHNV, YYDKDF (reference sequence). The CDR3 contains 16 residues. CDR3 sequence (DNA): TGTGCCACCAGCAGAGCCTTGCGGGGGAAGGGGGATGAGCAGTTCTTC. Translated: CATSRALRGKGDEQFF. Full variable domain (remainder filled in from reference TRBV15 and TRBJ2-1): DAMVIQNPRYQVTQFGKPVTLSCSQTLNHNVMYWYQQKSSQAPKLLFHYYDKDFNNEADTPDNFQSRRPNTSFCFLDIRSPGLGDTAMYLCATSRALRGKGDEQFFGPGTRLTVL.

The V call is TRBV21-1, the J call TRBJ1-2. TRBV21-1 is designated a pseudogene. The CDR3 consists of 15 residues. This CDR3 reads CASTLLAGRIEGYTF. The CDR3 DNA sequence: TGTGCCAGCACCCTACTTGCGGGCAGAATTGAGGGCTACACCTTC.

DNA of the CDR3: TGTGCCAGCAGCGGACAGGGGAGGATCACTGAAGCTTTCTTT. This encodes CASSGQGRITEAFF. The V gene is TRBV9, the J gene TRBJ1-1; 8 nucleotides align to TRBD1. The junction had 5 bases not matched to a gene; V was cut back by 3 bases and J by 4 bases. The CDR3 has 14 amino acids. Germline values: CDR1 SGDLS, CDR2 YYNGEE. Looking up the rest from reference TRBV9 and TRBJ1-1 gives the full variable domain: DSGVTQTPKHLITATGQRVTLRCSPRSGDLSVYWYQQSLDQGLQFLIQYYNGEERAKGNILERFSAQQFPDLHSELNLSSLELGDSALYFCASSGQGRITEAFFGQGTRLTVV.

The chain carries TRBV27 and TRBJ2-5; possibly TRBD2 for D (5 bases). Trimming took 3 bases from V and 0 from J, leaving 8 bases between them. The CDR3 is made up of 14 amino acids. CDR1 is MNHEY, CDR2 SMNVEV, per germline (reference sequence). CDR3 sequence: CASSLSGYQETQYF. CDR3 nucleotide sequence: TGTGCCAGCAGTTTGTCGGGGTACCAAGAGACCCAGTACTTC.

CDR3 bases: TGTGCCAGCAGCCCACAGGGAGGGTACTCTGAAGCTTTCTTT. The encoded protein is CASSPQGGYSEAFF. The rearrangement joins TRBV6-4 to TRBJ1-1; D might be TRBD1 (6 bases). Germline V gives CDR1 MRHNA, CDR2 SNTAGT. The CDR3 extends over 14 amino acids. The V gene lost 6 bases and the J gene lost 6 bases, with 17 bases spanning the gap.

The chain employs TRBV20-1 and TRBJ1-1; D call uncertain. The V end lost 0 bases, the J end lost 9 bases, and 8 bases lay between the germline ends. The CDR3 has 11 amino acids. Germline-derived CDR1 and CDR2 are DFQATT and SNEGSKA (reference sequence). The CDR3 nucleotides read TGCAGTGCTAGAGATCCGGGGAAAGCTTTCTTT. As protein: CSARDPGKAFF.

Concerning this clone: The germline gene is not matched at one end of the junction; a read error may be the cause. This chain uses TRBV6-2 or TRBV6-3 with TRBJ2-1, with D possibly matching TRBD2 (5 bases). The CDR3 is 16 residues long. Germline values: CDR1 MNHEY, CDR2 SVGEGT. CDR3 sequence reads: CASSYSPGFSYNEQFF. Written as DNA, the CDR3 is TGTGCCAGCAGCTACTCTCCGGGATTCTCCTACAATGAGCAGTTCTTC.

This clone was detected a few times. In DNA form, the CDR3 reads TGTGCCAGCAACCCGCGGGGTTTGCGTCAGCCCCAGCATTTT. Translated: CASNPRGLRQPQHF. The chain combines TRBV6-2 or TRBV6-3 with TRBJ1-5; unclear D gene. Germline CDR1 and CDR2: MNHEY and SVGEGT. The CDR3 contains 14 residues. With 7 bases removed from V and 6 bases from J, the gap between germline ends came to 16 bases.

This chain joins TRBV19 and TRBJ2-7, with TRBD2 matching over 13 bases. Germline CDR1 is LNHDA and CDR2 is SQIVND (reference sequence). The CDR3 sequence is 15 residues long. Unmatched junction bases numbered 12, after V lost 3 bases and J lost 13 bases. Written as DNA, the CDR3 is TGTGCCAGTAGTATGGGGGGGACTAGCGGGGCTCCAGTATACTTC. Translated: CASSMGGTSGAPVYF.

V is TRBV5-1 and J is TRBJ1-4; 8 bases match TRBD1. Germline CDR1 SGHRS, CDR2 YFSETQ. The ends lost 2 bases at V and 0 bases at J; junction bases unmatched: 3. The CDR3 runs 16 residues. CDR3 sequence (DNA): TGCGCCAGCAGCTTACAGGGGGGAGCAACTAATGAAAAACTGTTTTTT. Translated, it gives CASSLQGGATNEKLFF.

The chain is built from TRBV5-1 and TRBJ2-7; 10 bases match TRBD1. From germline, CDR1 is SGHRS and CDR2 YFSETQ. Trimming at V came to 2 bases and at J to 3 bases, leaving 5 bases not matched to a gene. The CDR3 totals 15 residues. For the CDR3, the DNA is TGCGCCAGCAGCTTTGGAGGGACAGGGGACTACGAGCAGTACTTC. It yields the protein CASSFGGTGDYEQYF.

The chain combines TRBV14 with TRBJ1-6, with a possible D match to TRBD1 (5 bases). V was shortened by 3 bases and J by 10 bases, with 7 bases between the two germline ends. This CDR3 has 12 residues. CDR1 is SGHDN and CDR2 is FVKESK in the germline V gene. The CDR3 region is CASSQGQSPLHF. DNA for the CDR3: TGTGCCAGCAGCCAGGGGCAGTCACCCCTCCACTTT. Together with reference TRBV14 and TRBJ1-6, the CDR3 gives the full variable domain: EAGVTQFPSHSVIEKGQTVTLRCDPISGHDNLYWYRRVMGKEIKFLLHFVKESKQDESGMPNNRFLAERTGGTYSTLKVQPAELEDSGVYFCASSQGQSPLHFGNGTRLTVT.

This clone showed up just once. The genes are TRBV7-2 and TRBJ2-7; maybe TRBD1 (5 bases). The CDR3 consists of 13 residues. Trimming pared 5 bases from V and 7 bases from J, leaving 15 bases between. CDR1 and CDR2 (germline): SGHTA, FQGNSA. This CDR3 is CASSDWVGREQYF. The CDR3 DNA follows: TGTGCCAGCAGCGACTGGGTGGGGCGGGAGCAGTACTTC.

This chain uses TRBV19 with TRBJ2-1; weak D call: TRBD1 (5 bases). The CDR3 length is 16 residues. The V gene's germline CDR1 is LNHDA and CDR2 SQIVND (reference sequence). The germline V and J ends were trimmed by 4 bases and 8 bases, with 21 bases remaining between them. This CDR3 reads CASSTAGGWQGDEQFF. The CDR3 DNA reads TGTGCCAGTAGTACCGCAGGTGGGTGGCAGGGCGATGAGCAGTTCTTC.

V is TRBV24-1 and J is TRBJ1-2; maybe TRBD1 (5 bases). Germline V gives CDR1 KGHDR, CDR2 SFDVKD. The CDR3 is 14 amino acids. V was clipped by 1 base and J by 3 bases, with 8 bases between them. CDR3 sequence (DNA): TGTGCCACCAGTGATTTTGGCAGGGACTATGGCTACACCTTC. It specifies CATSDFGRDYGYTF.

This clone appeared a few times. V is TRBV18 and J is TRBJ2-7; TRBD1 matches at 9 bases. V gave up 6 bases and J gave up 7 bases; unmatched junction bases: 13. The CDR3 consists of 15 residues. Germline CDR1 is KGHSH and CDR2 is LQKENI. CDR3 in amino acids: CASSRGQGSPGEQYF. For the CDR3, the DNA is TGTGCCAGCTCGAGGGGACAGGGATCACCGGGGGAGCAGTACTTC.